This section outlines one T cell receptor beta chain sequence together with its context. As yet, its antigen is unknown. This nonspecific control used anti-CD3/anti-CD28 bead stimulation of CD4+ T cells. CD4+ T cells upregulating both CD40 ligand and CD69 were sorted as responding cells. Sequencing used immunoSEQ version 4 in survey mode. The method was immunoSEQ multiplex PCR; TCRdb's version includes in-frame clones alone and lacks a portion of them. The sample has tens of thousands of clones, about 87% seen once. This sample is part of a study of persistence of HIV-infected CD4 T cells. Study-level background: Donors had been on suppressive ART for a median of about 8 years. A couple of participants gave one leukapheresis sample; others gave up to about 200 mL blood repeatedly. Anti-CD3/anti-CD28 stimulation activated a higher proportion of cells than antigen stimulation, with lower memory fraction.

The CDR3 covers 11 residues. With 1 base removed from V and 11 bases from J, the gap between germline ends came to 12 bases. Germline V lookup: CDR1 GTSNPN, CDR2 SVGIG (reference sequence). Study-level findings and limits: The rare CMV-responding cells with HIV-1 proviruses were not separately TCR-sequenced.

The specimen was CD4+ T cells sorted from PBMCs after approximately 19-hour stimulation, collected from a patient who received antiretroviral therapy. The chain carries TRBV30 and TRBJ2-7; D gene ambiguous. The origin of this receptor is an adult woman with HIV who was CMV-seropositive. This chain's CDR3 is CAWSAASGEYF. The CDR3 DNA sequence: TGTGCCTGGAGTGCCGCGTCTGGGGAGTACTTC.